The present TCR beta chain was sequenced within a study of Ad26.COV2.S vaccination and SARS-CoV-2 variants. Across the whole study: By the intramuscular route, Ad26.COV2.S was given once, or twice 56 days apart.

V lost 0 bases and J lost 2; bases outside the gene matches: 11. From germline, CDR1 is MGHRA and CDR2 YSYEKL. The CDR3 consists of 18 residues. In the case of this clone: Its antigen is unidentified.

Study results and caveats: Total T cell responses may have been underestimated by the TCR breadth and depth analyses.

Treatment defined: 15 to 20 received Ad26.COV2.S at low or high dose, single or two shots; roughly 5 received placebo; per-sample allocation not given. Material that was analyzed had been drawn on day 63 after the first vaccine or placebo injection. Profiling relied on immunoSEQ multiplex PCR, and the TCRdb table lists in-frame clones only, not all of them. This table has more than 350,000 clones, 75% to 95% appearing once. The sequence was collected from a person aged 18-60 years who received the Ad26.COV2.S COVID-19 vaccine or a placebo. Sequencing used peripheral blood, obtained in a trial of Ad26.COV2.S vaccine versus placebo. V usage is TRBV4-1 and J usage is TRBJ2-7, with 9 bases lining up with TRBD1. The CDR3 sequence is CASSQEGQGDRGAYEQYF. In DNA, the CDR3 is TGCGCCAGCAGCCAAGAGGGACAGGGTGACAGGGGTGCCTACGAGCAGTACTTC.